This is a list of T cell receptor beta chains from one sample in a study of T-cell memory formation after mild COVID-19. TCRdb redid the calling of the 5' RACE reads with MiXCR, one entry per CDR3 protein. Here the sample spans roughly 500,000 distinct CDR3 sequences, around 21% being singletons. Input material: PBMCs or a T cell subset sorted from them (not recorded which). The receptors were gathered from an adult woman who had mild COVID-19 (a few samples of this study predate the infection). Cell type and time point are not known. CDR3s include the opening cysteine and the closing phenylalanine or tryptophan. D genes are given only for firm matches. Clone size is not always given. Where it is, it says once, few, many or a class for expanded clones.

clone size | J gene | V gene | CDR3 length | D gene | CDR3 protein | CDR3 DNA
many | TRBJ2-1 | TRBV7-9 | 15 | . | CASSLVSGAYNEQFF | TGTGCCAGCAGCTTAGTGTCAGGGGCCTACAATGAGCAGTTCTTC
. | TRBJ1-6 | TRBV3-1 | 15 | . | CASSQVTGWNSPLHF | TGTGCCAGCAGCCAAGTCACAGGGTGGAATTCACCCCTCCACTTT
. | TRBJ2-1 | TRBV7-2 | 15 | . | CASTQGGNSYNEQFF | TGTGCCAGCACCCAGGGGGGGAATTCCTACAATGAGCAGTTCTTC
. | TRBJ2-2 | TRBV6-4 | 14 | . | CASSGSLGTGELFF | TGTGCCAGCAGCGGGAGTTTGGGCACCGGGGAGCTGTTTTTT
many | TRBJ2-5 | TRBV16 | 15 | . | CASSPGGRHQETQYF | TGTGCCAGCAGCCCAGGAGGACGCCACCAAGAGACCCAGTACTTC
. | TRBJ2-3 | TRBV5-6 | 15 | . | CASSLAHHRTDTQYF | TGTGCCAGCAGCTTGGCCCATCACCGCACAGATACGCAGTATTTT
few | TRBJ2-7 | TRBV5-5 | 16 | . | CASSPSPPVPFSEQYF | TGTGCCAGCAGCCCCTCTCCTCCCGTGCCGTTCTCCGAGCAGTACTTC
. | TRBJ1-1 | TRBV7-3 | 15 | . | CASSPTGTRPTEAFF | TGTGCCAGCAGCCCCACCGGGACACGGCCAACTGAAGCTTTCTTT
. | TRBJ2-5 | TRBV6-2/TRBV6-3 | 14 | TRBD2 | CASTSGSRSGTQYF | TGTGCCAGCACAAGCGGGAGTAGATCGGGGACCCAGTACTTC
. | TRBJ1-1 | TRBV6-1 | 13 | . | CASKRQENTEAFF | TGTGCCAGCAAAAGACAGGAGAACACTGAAGCTTTCTTT
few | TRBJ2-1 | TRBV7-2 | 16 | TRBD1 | CASSLMGQGRVNEQFF | TGTGCCAGCAGCTTAATGGGACAGGGGAGGGTCAATGAGCAGTTCTTC
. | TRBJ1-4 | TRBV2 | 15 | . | CASSAGQSPNEKLFF | TGTGCCAGCAGCGCAGGACAGAGCCCTAATGAAAAACTGTTTTTT
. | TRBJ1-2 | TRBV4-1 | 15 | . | CASSQDLEEPWGYTF | TGCGCCAGCAGCCAAGATCTCGAGGAGCCTTGGGGCTACACCTTC
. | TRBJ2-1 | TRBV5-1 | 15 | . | CASSLAFGGYNEQFF | TGCGCCAGCAGCTTGGCCTTCGGGGGTTACAATGAGCAGTTCTTC
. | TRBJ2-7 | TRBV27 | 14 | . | CASRPGDRSYEQYF | TGTGCCAGCCGTCCGGGGGATCGCTCCTACGAGCAGTACTTC
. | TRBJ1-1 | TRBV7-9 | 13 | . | CASSSPGVTEAFF | TGTGCCAGCAGCTCCCCAGGGGTCACTGAAGCTTTCTTT
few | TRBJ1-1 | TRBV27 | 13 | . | CASSLSGWTEAFF | TGTGCCAGCAGTTTATCAGGTTGGACTGAAGCTTTCTTT
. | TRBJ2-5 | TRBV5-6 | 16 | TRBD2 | CASSLGTSGVEETQYF | TGTGCCAGCAGCCTCGGGACTAGCGGGGTGGAAGAGACCCAGTACTTC
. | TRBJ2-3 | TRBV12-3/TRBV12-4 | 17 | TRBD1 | CASSGTGLRPGTDTQYF | TGTGCCAGCAGTGGGACAGGGCTACGCCCGGGGACAGATACGCAGTATTTT
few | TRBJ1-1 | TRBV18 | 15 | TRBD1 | CASSHRQGMNTEAFF | TGTGCCAGCTCACATCGACAGGGAATGAACACTGAAGCTTTCTTT
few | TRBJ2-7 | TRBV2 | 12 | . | CASSSLSGEQYF | TGTGCCAGCAGTTCTCTCTCTGGCGAGCAGTACTTC
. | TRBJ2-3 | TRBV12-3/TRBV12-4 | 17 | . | CASSPLAGGGWTDTQYF | TGTGCCAGCAGTCCCTTGGCCGGGGGAGGTTGGACAGATACGCAGTATTTT
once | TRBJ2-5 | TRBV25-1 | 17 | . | CASSERQEGGDEETQYF | TGTGCCAGCAGTGAGCGACAGGAGGGGGGGGATGAAGAGACCCAGTACTTC
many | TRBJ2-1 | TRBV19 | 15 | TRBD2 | CASSIRGGFGNEQFF | TGTGCCAGTAGTATACGCGGGGGGTTTGGGAATGAGCAGTTCTTC
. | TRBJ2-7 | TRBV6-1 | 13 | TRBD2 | CAISGGNSYEQYF | TGTGCCATCAGCGGGGGTAACTCCTACGAGCAGTACTTC
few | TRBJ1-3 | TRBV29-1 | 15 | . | CSVEYGGRSGNTIYF | TGCAGCGTTGAATACGGGGGCCGCTCTGGAAACACCATATATTTT
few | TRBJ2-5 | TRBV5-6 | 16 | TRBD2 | CASSSKREGGFGTQYF | TGTGCCAGCAGCTCGAAGCGGGAGGGGGGGTTCGGGACCCAGTACTTC
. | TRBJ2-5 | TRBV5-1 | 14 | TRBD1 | CASRGQDFQETQYF | TGCGCCAGCAGGGGACAGGACTTCCAAGAGACCCAGTACTTC